Below, one T cell receptor beta chain is given with its context. Its antigen is unknown. The sample comes from a study of cytomegalovirus exposure and HLA in healthy donors. Notes on the study in general: Earlier analysis yielded a pattern in which most TCR beta V segments were productive about 90% or about 30% of the time. Follow-up analysis later connected one missense variant in DCLRE1C with trimming of TCR beta V- and J-genes.

Germline-derived CDR1 and CDR2 are MNHEY and SVGAGI. The length of the CDR3 is 15 residues. Trimming cost V 4 bases and J 7 bases, with 17 bases left between them. Vbeta (60) and Jbeta (13) primers were used in the PCR. Generated by immunoSEQ multiplex PCR, the TCRdb table keeps only in-frame clones and is missing some. The repertoire consists of roughly 170,000 clones, with roughly four fifths occurring once and the leading ten covering about 1.6%. Sequencing was carried out using PBMCs. This chain uses TRBV6-5 with TRBJ2-1; TRBD2 is a possible D gene (6 bases). The TCR was taken from a man aged 50 to 59 in good health and CMV-seronegative. The CDR3 spells CASSFPGGAQNEQFF. The CDR3 DNA follows: TGTGCCAGCAGTTTCCCTGGAGGGGCGCAGAATGAGCAGTTCTTC.